This T cell receptor (beta chain) was documented in a study of blood T cells in healthy people across ages. General study results and limits: Unknown donor CMV status possibly confounded expanded clonotype changes.

The CDR3 is 16 residues long. V lost 4 bases and J lost 0, with 15 bases in between. This clonotype was counted between two and nine times. Its cognate antigen is unknown. Sample-barcoded 5' priming and a J-beta primer mix drove a second PCR of 7 to 11 cycles. TCRdb recomputed calls from the 5' RACE reads with MiXCR, one row per CDR3 protein. The sample shows fewer than 1.5 million distinct CDR3 sequences, approximately 42% of them seen only once. The sample providers were healthy Caucasian people from Russia, aged about 6 to 90. Samples each yielded at least 6 micrograms of total RNA. The clonotype comes from a woman aged 18-35 years in good health. This rearrangement joins TRBV12-3 or TRBV12-4 to TRBJ1-1, with a possible D match to TRBD1 (6 bases). Source material: blood. CDR3 residues: CASSSQPRGLNTEAFF. The CDR3, as DNA: TGTGCCAGCAGTTCCCAACCCCGGGGGCTGAACACTGAAGCTTTCTTT.